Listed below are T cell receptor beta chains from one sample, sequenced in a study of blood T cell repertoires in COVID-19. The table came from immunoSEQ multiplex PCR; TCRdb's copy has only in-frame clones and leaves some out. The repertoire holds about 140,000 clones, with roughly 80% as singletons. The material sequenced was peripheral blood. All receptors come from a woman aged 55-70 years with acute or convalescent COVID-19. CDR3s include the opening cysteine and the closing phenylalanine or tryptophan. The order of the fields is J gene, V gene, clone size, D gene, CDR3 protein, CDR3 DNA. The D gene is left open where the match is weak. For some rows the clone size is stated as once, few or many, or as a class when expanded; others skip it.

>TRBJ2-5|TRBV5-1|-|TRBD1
CASSLGGTGEETQYF
TGCGCCAGCAGCTTGGGGGGGACAGGGGAAGAGACCCAGTACTTC
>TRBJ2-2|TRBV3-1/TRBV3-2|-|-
CASSPSYVYRQTNTGELFF
TGTGCCAGCAGCCCGAGCTACGTGTATAGACAAACGAACACCGGGGAGCTGTTTTTT
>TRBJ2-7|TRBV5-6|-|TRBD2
CASSLRTSGSEQYF
TGTGCCAGCAGCCTACGGACTAGCGGGAGTGAGCAGTACTTC
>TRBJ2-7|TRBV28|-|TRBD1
CASSGRTGLFYEQYF
TGTGCCAGCAGTGGGCGGACAGGGCTTTTCTACGAGCAGTACTTC
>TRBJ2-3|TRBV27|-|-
CASRKISQGIRTDTQYF
TGTGCCAGCCGCAAGATCTCACAGGGTATTCGCACAGATACGCAGTATTTT
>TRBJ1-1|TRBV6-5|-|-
CASSYSMRTEAFF
TGTGCCAGCAGTTACTCGATGCGGACTGAAGCTTTCTTT
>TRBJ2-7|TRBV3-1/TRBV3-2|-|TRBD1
CASSQADRGAYEQYF
TGTGCCAGCAGCCAAGCGGACAGGGGGGCGTACGAGCAGTACTTC
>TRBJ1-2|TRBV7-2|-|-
CASSFLRGRSVYGYTF
TGTGCCAGCAGCTTCTTGCGAGGCCGTTCTGTCTATGGCTACACCTTC
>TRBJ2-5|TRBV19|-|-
CASSPPGSVRTQYF
TGTGCCAGTAGTCCCCCCGGGTCGGTGAGGACCCAGTACTTC
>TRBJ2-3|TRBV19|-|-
CATAPIGGAGSGTQYF
TGTGCCACCGCCCCCATTGGCGGGGCCGGATCGGGTACGCAGTATTTT
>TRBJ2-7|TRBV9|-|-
CASSVGGYGHEQYF
TGTGCCAGCAGCGTAGGCGGTTATGGCCACGAGCAGTACTTC
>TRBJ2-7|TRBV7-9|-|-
CASSSPSVGGSYEQYF
TGTGCCAGCAGCTCCCCTTCTGTGGGAGGATCCTACGAGCAGTACTTC
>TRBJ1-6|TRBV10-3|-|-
CAISESRGSGNSPLHF
TGTGCCATCAGTGAGTCCAGGGGCAGCGGTAATTCACCCCTCCACTTT
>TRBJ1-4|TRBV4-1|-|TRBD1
CASSPRTGLGELFF
TGCGCCAGCAGCCCTCGGACAGGTTTGGGAGAACTGTTTTTT
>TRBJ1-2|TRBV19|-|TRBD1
CASSTRRTGAWNYGYTF
TGTGCCAGTAGCACCCGACGGACAGGGGCCTGGAACTATGGCTACACCTTC
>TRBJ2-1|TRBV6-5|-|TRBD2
CASSYGLAGGGNEQFF
TGTGCCAGCAGTTACGGACTAGCGGGAGGTGGCAATGAGCAGTTCTTC
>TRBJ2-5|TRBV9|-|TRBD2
CASSAELATSGSSETQYF
TGTGCCAGCAGCGCAGAATTAGCGACTAGCGGGAGTTCAGAGACCCAGTACTTC
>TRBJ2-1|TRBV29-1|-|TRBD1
CSVERTGGNEQFF
TGCAGCGTTGAACGGACAGGAGGCAATGAGCAGTTCTTC
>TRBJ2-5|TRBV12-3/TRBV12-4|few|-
CASSLGLETQYF
TGTGCCAGCAGCCTAGGTTTGGAGACCCAGTACTTC
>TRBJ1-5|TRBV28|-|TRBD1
CASRQGSGTQPQHF
TGTGCCAGCCGACAGGGTTCGGGAACTCAGCCCCAGCATTTT
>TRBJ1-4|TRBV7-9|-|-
CASSSYQNRAEKLFF
TGTGCCAGCAGCTCATACCAAAACAGGGCTGAAAAACTGTTTTTT
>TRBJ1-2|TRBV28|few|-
CASSLPSGGLSYGYTF
TGTGCCAGCAGTTTACCTTCAGGAGGGCTAAGTTATGGCTACACCTTC
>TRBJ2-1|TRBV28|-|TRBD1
CASRARGLGEQFF
TGTGCCAGCAGAGCCAGGGGGCTGGGTGAGCAGTTCTTC
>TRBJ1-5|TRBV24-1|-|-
CATSDAGLGNQPQHF
TGTGCCACCAGTGATGCAGGTCTGGGCAATCAGCCCCAGCATTTT